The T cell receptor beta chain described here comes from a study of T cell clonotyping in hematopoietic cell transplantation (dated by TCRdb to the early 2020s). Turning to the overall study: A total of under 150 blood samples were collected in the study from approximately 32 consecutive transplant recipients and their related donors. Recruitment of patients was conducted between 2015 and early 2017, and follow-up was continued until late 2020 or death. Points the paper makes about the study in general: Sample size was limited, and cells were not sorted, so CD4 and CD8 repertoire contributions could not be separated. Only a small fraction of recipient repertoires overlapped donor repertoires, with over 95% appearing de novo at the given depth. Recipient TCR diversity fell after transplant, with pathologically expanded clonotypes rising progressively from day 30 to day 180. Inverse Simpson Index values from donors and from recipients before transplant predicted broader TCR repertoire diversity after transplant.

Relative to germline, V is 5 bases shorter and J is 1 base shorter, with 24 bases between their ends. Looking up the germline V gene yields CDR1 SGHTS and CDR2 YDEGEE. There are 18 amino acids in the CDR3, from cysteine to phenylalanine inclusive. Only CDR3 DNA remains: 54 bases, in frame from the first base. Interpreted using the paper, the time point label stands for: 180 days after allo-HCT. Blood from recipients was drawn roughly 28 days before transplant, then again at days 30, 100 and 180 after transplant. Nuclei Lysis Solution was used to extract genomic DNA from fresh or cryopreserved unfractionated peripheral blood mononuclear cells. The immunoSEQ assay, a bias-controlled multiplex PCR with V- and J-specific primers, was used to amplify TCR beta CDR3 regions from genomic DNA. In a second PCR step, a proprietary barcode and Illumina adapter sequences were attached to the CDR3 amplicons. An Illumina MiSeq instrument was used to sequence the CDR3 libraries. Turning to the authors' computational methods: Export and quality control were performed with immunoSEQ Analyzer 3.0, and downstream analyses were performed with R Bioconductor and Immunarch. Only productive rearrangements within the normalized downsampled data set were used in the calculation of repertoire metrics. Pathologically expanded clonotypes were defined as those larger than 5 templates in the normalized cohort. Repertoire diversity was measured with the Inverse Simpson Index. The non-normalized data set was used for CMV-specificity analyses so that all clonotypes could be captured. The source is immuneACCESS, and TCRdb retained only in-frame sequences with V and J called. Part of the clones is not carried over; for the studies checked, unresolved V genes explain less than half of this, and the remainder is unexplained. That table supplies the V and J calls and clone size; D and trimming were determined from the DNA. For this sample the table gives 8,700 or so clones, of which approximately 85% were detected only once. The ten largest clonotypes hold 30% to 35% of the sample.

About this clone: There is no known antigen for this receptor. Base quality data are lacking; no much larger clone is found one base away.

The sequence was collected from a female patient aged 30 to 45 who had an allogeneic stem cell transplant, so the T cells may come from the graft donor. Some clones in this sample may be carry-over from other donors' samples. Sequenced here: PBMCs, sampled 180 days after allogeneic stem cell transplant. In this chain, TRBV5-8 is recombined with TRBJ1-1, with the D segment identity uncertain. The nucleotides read TGTGCCAGCAGGCTGGAGAGGAAGAAAGGGTTGCAGAACACTGAAGCTTTCTTT. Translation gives CASRLERKKGLQNTEAFF.